The 23 T cell receptor beta chains listed next were all sequenced from one sample in a study of regulatory T cells in long-lasting Graves disease (TCRdb year 2021). What this sample's time point label stands for: newly diagnosed GD, antithyroid drugs for less than 3 months. For both TCR sequencing and RNA sequencing, RNA was extracted from PBMCs using TRIzol. Library creation used multiplex PCR. Instrument used: Illumina HiSeq 4000. To build TCR beta libraries, CDR3 regions were amplified by Arm-PCR using iRepertoire HTBI primers. TCRdb reprocessing: public reads trimmed at Q25 with fastp, clones called with MiXCR, in-frame beta chains kept. Every distinct CDR3 protein forms one entry, paired with its most common genes and DNA. The sample table shows 550,000 to 650,000 distinct CDR3 sequences, and more than 15% are seen once. Of the sample, 12% falls within the top ten clones. The sample also formed part of further work on T cells in Graves' hyperthyroidism and ophthalmopathy.

The sample was peripheral blood mononuclear cells (PBMCs), taken at new diagnosis, from a patient treated with antithyroid drugs. Receptor source: a man between 18 and 29 years old with Graves disease. Donor details come from another sample of the same person, matched by shared clones.

The rearrangement uses TRBV5-5 and TRBJ2-3; D not certain. The germline V gene encodes CDR1 SGHKS and CDR2 YYEKEE (reference sequence). The V gene lost 2 bases and the J gene lost 2 bases, with 18 bases spanning the gap. CDR3 length: 17 residues. The CDR3 region is CASSFGRPPPPTDTQYF. CDR3 in DNA: TGTGCCAGCAGCTTCGGCAGGCCCCCCCCTCCCACAGATACGCAGTATTTT.

The chain is built from TRBV14 and TRBJ2-7; D is ambiguous. The CDR3 spans 15 residues. Deletions cut 2 bases from V and 4 bases from J, with 15 bases between. Germline V gene sequence: CDR1 SGHDN, CDR2 FVKESK. This chain's CDR3 is CASSQRLPLRYEQYF. In DNA, the CDR3 is TGTGCCAGCAGCCAAAGGCTACCGTTAAGATACGAGCAGTACTTC.

J is TRBJ2-2 and V is TRBV19, with D uncertain. Germline-derived CDR1 and CDR2 are LNHDA and SQIVND (reference sequence). CDR3 length equals 13 residues. The V end lost 5 bases, the J end lost 6 bases, and 10 bases lay between the germline ends. The CDR3 protein is CASSREDSGELFF. The CDR3, as DNA: TGTGCCAGTAGTCGCGAGGATTCCGGGGAGCTGTTTTTT.

This clonotype was recorded at least ten times. V is TRBV29-1 and J is TRBJ1-1, with D unresolved. The CDR3 is made up of 11 amino acids. Germline CDR1 reads SQVTM; CDR2 reads ANQGSEA. V lost 3 bases and J 3 bases, leaving 5 bases between the germline ends. CDR3 bases: TGCAGCGTTGAGTGGGACACTGAAGCTTTCTTT. Translating it yields CSVEWDTEAFF.

The count of this clonotype is one. CDR3 sequence: CSARDFLRGPGETQYF. The CDR3 DNA follows: TGCAGTGCTAGAGACTTTTTAAGGGGGCCGGGAGAGACCCAGTACTTC. V and J are TRBV20-1 and TRBJ2-1, with 7 nucleotides matching TRBD1. The DNA end favors TRBJ2-5, so the J call may be wrong. The CDR3 contains 16 residues. CDR1 is DFQATT and CDR2 is SNEGSKA in the germline V gene (reference sequence).

This clonotype showed up just a few times. This chain's CDR3 is CASSVYRDYGYTF. CDR3 coding DNA: TGTGCCAGCAGTGTCTACCGGGACTATGGCTACACCTTC. The chain joins TRBV25-1 to TRBJ1-2; D is undetermined. Germline V gene data show CDR1 as MGHDK and CDR2 as SYGVNS. CDR3 length: 13 residues. Deletions cut 4 bases from V and 3 bases from J, with 9 bases between.

This chain uses TRBV20-1 with TRBJ2-1; D gene unclear. Looked up from germline, CDR1 is DFQATT and CDR2 is SNEGSKA (reference sequence). Trimming took 5 bases from V and 5 from J, leaving 16 bases between them. CDR3 size: 14 residues. In DNA, the CDR3 is TGCAGTGCTCCCATAGTCCGGAGAAACAATGAGCAGTTCTTC. Translation: CSAPIVRRNNEQFF.

This clonotype has just a few counts. The J gene is TRBJ2-5, the V gene TRBV20-1; 7 bases align to TRBD1. The V gene's germline CDR1 is DFQATT and CDR2 SNEGSKA (reference sequence). Trimming removed 5 bases from V and 2 bases from J; junction bases left unmatched: 11. The CDR3 is 15 amino acids. The CDR3, as DNA: TGCAGTGCTCAAGAGGGCAGGGGGTTTCAAGAGACCCAGTACTTC. As protein: CSAQEGRGFQETQYF.

This clonotype appeared a few times. The CDR3 sequence: CASSQVRVRSGRSYEQYF. The CDR3 DNA reads as TGTGCCAGCAGCCAAGTTAGAGTTCGGAGCGGGAGATCCTACGAGCAGTACTTC. The rearrangement joins TRBV3-1 to TRBJ2-7; 8 nucleotides align to TRBD2. V shed 1 base and J 1 base; nucleotides not matched to a gene: 12. Per germline, CDR1 LGHDT and CDR2 YNNKEL (reference sequence). This CDR3 is built from 18 residues.

This rearrangement joins TRBV3-1 to TRBJ2-1; TRBD2 matches at 9 bases. Germline trimming cut 7 bases from V and 10 bases from J; bases unmatched to any gene: 5. Per the germline V gene, CDR1 is LGHDT and CDR2 is YNNKEL (reference sequence). This CDR3 region has 12 residues. The CDR3: CASTAGGGEQFF. The CDR3 DNA sequence: TGTGCCAGCACCGCGGGAGGGGGGGAGCAGTTCTTC.

J is TRBJ2-4 and V is TRBV10-2, with 13 bases lining up with TRBD2. With 3 bases clipped from V and 7 bases from J, the junction kept 12 bases outside the gene matches. CDR1 is WSHSY and CDR2 is SAAADI in the germline V gene. CDR3 length: 18 amino acids. CDR3 DNA: TGCGCCAGCAGTGAATCAGGGACTAGCGGGACCCTAGGGAACATTCAGTACTTC. Amino acids: CASSESGTSGTLGNIQYF.

The sample holds many counts of this clonotype. The genes are TRBV30 and TRBJ2-7; TRBD1 matches at 11 bases. The CDR3 sequence is 14 residues long. Looked up from germline, CDR1 is GTSNPN and CDR2 is SVGIG (reference sequence). Trimming at V came to 4 bases and at J to 3 bases, leaving 5 bases not matched to a gene. This CDR3 reads CAWTPGQGGYEQYF. CDR3 nucleotides: TGTGCCTGGACCCCGGGACAGGGGGGCTACGAGCAGTACTTC.

This clonotype appeared a few times. This rearrangement joins TRBV27 to TRBJ1-6; D remains unclear. Trimming removed 2 bases at V and 7 bases at J, with 12 bases between. Germline CDR1 MNHEY, CDR2 SMNVEV (reference sequence). There are 15 residues in the CDR3. CDR3 in amino acids: CASSLSSVGNSPLHF. CDR3 bases: TGTGCCAGCAGTTTAAGCAGTGTTGGGAATTCACCCCTCCACTTT.

This rearrangement joins TRBV28 to TRBJ1-4; D not resolved. The CDR3 consists of 15 residues. Germline CDR1 and CDR2: MDHEN and SYDVKM. Trimming took off 4 bases at V and 4 bases at J, with 13 bases between the two ends. CDR3 amino acids: CASSSARGFNEKLFF. The CDR3 DNA follows: TGTGCCAGCAGTTCGGCAAGAGGATTTAATGAAAAACTGTTTTTT.

This clonotype was seen repeatedly, ten times or more. V usage is TRBV27 and J usage is TRBJ2-7, with a possible D match to TRBD2 (5 bases). Trimming took 6 bases from V and 3 from J, leaving 12 bases between them. CDR1 MNHEY and CDR2 SMNVEV come from the germline V gene (reference sequence). The CDR3 is 13 amino acids. In DNA, the CDR3 is TGTGCCAGCAGCTTAGATCGGGGCTACGAGCAGTACTTC. Its translation is CASSLDRGYEQYF.

In this sample, this clonotype turned up a few times. J is TRBJ2-3 and V is TRBV20-1, with D perhaps matching TRBD2 (5 bases). From germline, CDR1 is DFQATT and CDR2 SNEGSKA (reference sequence). The CDR3 length is 16 residues. Trimming cost V 1 base and J 2 bases, with 16 bases left between them. CDR3 bases: TGCAGTGCTAGAGGAGGGAGTAGCAGTTCCACAGATACGCAGTATTTT. Residues: CSARGGSSSSTDTQYF.

This clonotype was seen only a few times. V is TRBV5-1 and J is TRBJ2-3; D uncertain. With 0 bases removed from V and 2 bases from J, the gap between germline ends came to 13 bases. Germline V gene data show CDR1 as SGHRS and CDR2 as YFSETQ. The CDR3 extends over 16 amino acids. This chain's CDR3 is CASSLGQIQSTDTQYF. The CDR3 DNA follows: TGCGCCAGCAGCTTGGGTCAGATACAGTCCACAGATACGCAGTATTTT.

The CDR3 spells CASKSQGGRETDTQYF. The CDR3 nucleotides read TGCGCCAGCAAATCCCAGGGAGGACGGGAGACAGATACGCAGTATTTT. V is TRBV4-1 and J is TRBJ2-3; D is perhaps TRBD2 (6 bases). Deletions cut 7 bases from V and 3 bases from J, with 20 bases between. CDR3 length: 16 residues. Germline CDR1 and CDR2: MGHRA and YSYEKL.

This clonotype has at least ten counts. The chain links TRBV28 to TRBJ2-3, with 7 nucleotides matching TRBD1. This CDR3 comprises 11 residues. The germline V gene encodes CDR1 MDHEN and CDR2 SYDVKM. V was pared by 8 bases and J by 8 bases, with 4 bases of the junction left unmatched. In DNA, the CDR3 is TGTGCCAGCGGACAGGCGGGTACGCAGTATTTT. Translating it yields CASGQAGTQYF.

This clonotype was observed at least ten times. The chain combines TRBV12-3 or TRBV12-4 with TRBJ2-7; D is uncertain. The CDR3 is 13 amino acids. The ends were cut back, 5 bases at V and 6 bases at J, with 14 bases in the middle. The CDR3 DNA reads as TGTGCCAGCAGTCTATACAGAGGCGGCGAGCAGTACTTC. It encodes CASSLYRGGEQYF.

This clonotype showed up just a few times. V and J are TRBV15 and TRBJ2-2; TRBD2 matches 10 bases. Germline V gene sequence: CDR1 LNHNV, CDR2 YYDKDF (reference sequence). The ends lost 4 bases at V and 4 bases at J; junction bases unmatched: 6. This CDR3 has 16 residues. The CDR3 bases are TGTGCCACCAGCACCCTAGCGGGAGCGGGCACCGGGGAGCTGTTTTTT. It translates to CATSTLAGAGTGELFF. The full variable domain, completed using reference TRBV15 and TRBJ2-2, is DAMVIQNPRYQVTQFGKPVTLSCSQTLNHNVMYWYQQKSSQAPKLLFHYYDKDFNNEADTPDNFQSRRPNTSFCFLDIRSPGLGDTAMYLCATSTLAGAGTGELFFGEGSRLTVL.

This clonotype was recorded a few times. The chain has TRBV6-2 or TRBV6-3 and TRBJ1-1; weak D call: TRBD1 (6 bases). The CDR3 is made up of 16 amino acids. With 8 bases removed from V and 3 bases from J, the gap between germline ends came to 22 bases. Germline lookup yields CDR1 MNHEY and CDR2 SVGEGT. CDR3 DNA: TGTGCCAGCGGTAAGGGGGTAGGTTACGTGGACACTGAAGCTTTCTTT. This sequence encodes CASGKGVGYVDTEAFF.

In this sample, this clonotype turned up many times. The V and J genes are TRBV2 and TRBJ2-7; 10 nucleotides agree with TRBD1. The CDR3 runs 13 residues. V dropped 8 bases and J dropped 5; count of bases not matched to a gene: 6. The germline V gene has CDR1 SNHLY and CDR2 FYNNEI. CDR3: CASQGQGTDEQYF. The CDR3 region has the DNA TGTGCCAGCCAGGGACAGGGGACCGACGAGCAGTACTTC. The full variable domain, with the rest looked up from reference TRBV2 and TRBJ2-7, is EPEVTQTPSHQVTQMGQEVILRCVPISNHLYFYWYRQILGQKVEFLVSFYNNEISEKSEIFDDQFSVERPDGSNFTLKIRSTKLEDSAMYFCASQGQGTDEQYFGPGTRLTVT.